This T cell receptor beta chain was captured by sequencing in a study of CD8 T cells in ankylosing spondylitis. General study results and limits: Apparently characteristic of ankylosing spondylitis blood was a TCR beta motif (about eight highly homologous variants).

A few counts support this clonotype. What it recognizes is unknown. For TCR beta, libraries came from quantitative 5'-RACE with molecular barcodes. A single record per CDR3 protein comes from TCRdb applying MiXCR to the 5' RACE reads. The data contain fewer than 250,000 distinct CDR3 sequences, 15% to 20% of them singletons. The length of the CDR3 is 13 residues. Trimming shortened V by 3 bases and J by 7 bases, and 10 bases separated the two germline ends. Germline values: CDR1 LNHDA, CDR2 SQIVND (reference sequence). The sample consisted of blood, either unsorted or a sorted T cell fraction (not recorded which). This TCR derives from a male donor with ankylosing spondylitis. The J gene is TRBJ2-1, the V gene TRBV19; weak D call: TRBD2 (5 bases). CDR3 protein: CASSITEGNEQFF. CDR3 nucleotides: TGTGCCAGTAGTATTACAGAGGGTAATGAGCAGTTCTTC.